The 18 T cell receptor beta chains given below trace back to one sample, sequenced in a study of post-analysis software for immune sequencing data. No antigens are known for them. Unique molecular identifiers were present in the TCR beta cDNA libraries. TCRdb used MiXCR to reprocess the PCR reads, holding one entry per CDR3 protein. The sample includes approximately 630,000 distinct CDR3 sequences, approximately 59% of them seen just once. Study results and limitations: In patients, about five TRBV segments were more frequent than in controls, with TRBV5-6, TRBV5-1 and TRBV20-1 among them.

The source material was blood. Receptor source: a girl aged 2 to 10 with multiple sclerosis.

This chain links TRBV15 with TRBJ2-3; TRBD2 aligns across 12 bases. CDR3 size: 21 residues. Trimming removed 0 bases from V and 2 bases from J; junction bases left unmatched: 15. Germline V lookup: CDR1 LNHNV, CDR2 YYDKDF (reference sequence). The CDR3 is CATSRDLSTSGGSIPTDTQYF. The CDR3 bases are TGTGCCACCAGCAGAGATCTGTCGACTAGCGGGGGTTCTATCCCCACAGATACGCAGTATTTT.

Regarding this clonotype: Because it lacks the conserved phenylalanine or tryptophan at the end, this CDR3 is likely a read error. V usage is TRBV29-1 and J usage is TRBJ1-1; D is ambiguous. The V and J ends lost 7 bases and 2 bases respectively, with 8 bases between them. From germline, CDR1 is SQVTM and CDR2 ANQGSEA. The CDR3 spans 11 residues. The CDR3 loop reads CSADVNTEAFL. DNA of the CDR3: TGCAGCGCAGACGTAAACACTGAAGCTTTCTTG.

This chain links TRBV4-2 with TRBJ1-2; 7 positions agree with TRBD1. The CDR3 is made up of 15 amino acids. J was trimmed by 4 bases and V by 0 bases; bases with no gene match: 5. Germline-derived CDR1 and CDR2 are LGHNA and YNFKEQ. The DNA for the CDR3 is TGTGCCAGCAGCCAAGAAACACAGGGGACCTATGGCTACACCTTC. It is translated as CASSQETQGTYGYTF.

The CDR3 loop is CAWSARLGGEQFF. The CDR3 DNA is TGTGCCTGGAGTGCACGCCTTGGGGGCGAGCAGTTCTTC. V is TRBV30 and J is TRBJ2-1; D is possibly TRBD1 (6 bases). Per germline, CDR1 GTSNPN and CDR2 SVGIG (reference sequence). The V gene lost 1 base and the J gene lost 10 bases, with 14 bases spanning the gap. The CDR3 length is 13 residues.

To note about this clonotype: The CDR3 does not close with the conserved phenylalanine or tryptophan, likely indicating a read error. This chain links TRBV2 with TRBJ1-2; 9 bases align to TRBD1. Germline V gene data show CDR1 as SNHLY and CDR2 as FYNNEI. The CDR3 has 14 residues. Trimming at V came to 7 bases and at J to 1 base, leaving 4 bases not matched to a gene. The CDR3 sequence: CASTPGQGNYGYTL. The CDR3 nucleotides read TGTGCCAGCACCCCGGGACAGGGTAACTATGGCTACACCCTC.

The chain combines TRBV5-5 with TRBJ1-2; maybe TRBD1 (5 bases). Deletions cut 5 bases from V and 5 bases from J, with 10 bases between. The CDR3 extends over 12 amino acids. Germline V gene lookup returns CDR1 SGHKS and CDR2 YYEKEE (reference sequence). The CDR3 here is CASSTSGYGYTF. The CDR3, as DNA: TGTGCCAGCAGTACGTCAGGGTATGGCTACACCTTC.

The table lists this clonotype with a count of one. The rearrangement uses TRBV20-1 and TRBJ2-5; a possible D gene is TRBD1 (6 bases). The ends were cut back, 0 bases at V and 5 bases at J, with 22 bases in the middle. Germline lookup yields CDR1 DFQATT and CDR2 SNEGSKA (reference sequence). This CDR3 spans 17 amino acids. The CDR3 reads CSARDLIRQGSEETQYF. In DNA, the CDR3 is TGCAGTGCTAGAGATCTCATCAGGCAGGGGTCGGAGGAGACCCAGTACTTC.

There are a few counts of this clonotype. CDR3 coding DNA: TGCAGTGCTAGTATCTCTCTAGGGGGACTAGCGGGAGTTACGCCCTACGAGCAGTACTTC. Amino acid sequence: CSASISLGGLAGVTPYEQYF. The genes are TRBV20-1 and TRBJ2-7; TRBD2 matches at 14 bases. Germline-derived CDR1 and CDR2 are DFQATT and SNEGSKA (reference sequence). The CDR3 covers 20 residues. V gave up 3 bases and J gave up 2 bases; unmatched junction bases: 18.

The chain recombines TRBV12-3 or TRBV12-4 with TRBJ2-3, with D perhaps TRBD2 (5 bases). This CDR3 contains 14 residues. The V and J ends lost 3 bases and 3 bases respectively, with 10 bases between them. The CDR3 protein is CASSFLTGTDTQYF. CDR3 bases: TGTGCCAGCAGTTTTCTAACGGGGACAGATACGCAGTATTTT.

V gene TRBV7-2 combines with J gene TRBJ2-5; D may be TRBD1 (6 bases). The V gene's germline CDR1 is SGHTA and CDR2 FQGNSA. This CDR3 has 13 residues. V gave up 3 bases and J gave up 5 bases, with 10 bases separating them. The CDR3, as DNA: TGTGCCAGCAGCTTGGACAGATGGGAGACCCAGTACTTC. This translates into CASSLDRWETQYF.

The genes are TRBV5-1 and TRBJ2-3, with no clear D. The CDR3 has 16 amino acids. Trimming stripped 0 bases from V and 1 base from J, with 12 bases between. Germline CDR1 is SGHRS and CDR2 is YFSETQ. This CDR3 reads CASSLGSRKGTDTQYF. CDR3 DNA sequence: TGCGCCAGCAGCTTGGGGAGCCGTAAAGGCACAGATACGCAGTATTTT.

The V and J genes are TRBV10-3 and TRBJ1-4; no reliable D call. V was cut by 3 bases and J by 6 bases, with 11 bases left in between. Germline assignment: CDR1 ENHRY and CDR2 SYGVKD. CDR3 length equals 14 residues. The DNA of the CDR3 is TGTGCCATCAGTGACCCAGGCTGGGATGAAAAACTGTTTTTT. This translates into CAISDPGWDEKLFF.

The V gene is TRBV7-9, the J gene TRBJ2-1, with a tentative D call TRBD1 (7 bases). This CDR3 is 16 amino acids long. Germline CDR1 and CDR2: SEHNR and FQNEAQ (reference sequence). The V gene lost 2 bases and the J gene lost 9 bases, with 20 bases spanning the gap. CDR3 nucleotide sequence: TGTGCCAGCAGCTTAATCGGGGGCAGGGGGGTACTTGAGCAGTTCTTC. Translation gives CASSLIGGRGVLEQFF.

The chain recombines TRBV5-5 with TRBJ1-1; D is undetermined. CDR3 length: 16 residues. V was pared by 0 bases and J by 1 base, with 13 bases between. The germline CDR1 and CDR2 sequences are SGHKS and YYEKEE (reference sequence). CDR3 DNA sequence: TGTGCCAGCAGCTTGGATGTGTACGGTCAGAACACTGAAGCTTTCTTT. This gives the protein CASSLDVYGQNTEAFF.

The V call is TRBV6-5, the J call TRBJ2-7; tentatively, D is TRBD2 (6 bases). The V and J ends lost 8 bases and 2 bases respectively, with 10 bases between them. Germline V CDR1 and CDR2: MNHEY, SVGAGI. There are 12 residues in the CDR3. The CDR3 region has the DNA TGTGCCAGCGTCGGGGGTACCTACGAGCAGTACTTC. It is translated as CASVGGTYEQYF.

Here the CDR3 DNA reads TGTGCCATCAGTGGAGGCCCCTCGGGGACCCAGTACTTC. It specifies CAISGGPSGTQYF. The rearrangement uses TRBV10-3 and TRBJ2-7; D is ambiguous. The J call may be incorrect, as the DNA end agrees better with TRBJ2-5. The CDR3 consists of 13 residues. Germline CDR1 ENHRY, CDR2 SYGVKD.

The CDR3 region has the DNA TGCGCCAGCAGGGACAGGGGAGGTCCCACAGATACGCAGTATTTT. Encoded protein: CASRDRGGPTDTQYF. The gene calls are TRBV5-1 and TRBJ2-3; TRBD1 matches at 9 bases. This CDR3 is built from 15 residues. The germline CDR1 and CDR2 sequences are SGHRS and YFSETQ. J was trimmed by 2 bases and V by 5 bases; bases with no gene match: 6.

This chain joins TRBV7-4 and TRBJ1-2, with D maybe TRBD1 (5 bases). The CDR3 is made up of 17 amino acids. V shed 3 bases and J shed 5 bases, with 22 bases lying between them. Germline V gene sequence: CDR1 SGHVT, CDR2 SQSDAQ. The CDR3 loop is CASSFPDSSRPSYGYTF. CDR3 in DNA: TGTGCCAGCAGCTTCCCAGACAGTTCCCGTCCCTCATATGGCTACACCTTC.